Presented here are 20 T cell receptor beta chains from one specimen sequenced in a study of T cells after yellow fever vaccination. TCRdb independently ran MiXCR on the 5' RACE reads; one entry per CDR3 protein. In the table there are about 630,000 distinct CDR3 sequences, roughly 12% of which are singletons. The specimen was PBMCs, collected on the day of the yellow fever booster vaccination. These TCRs come from a man aged 25 to 40 who received the YFV17D yellow fever vaccine.

This clonotype was found a few times. This sequence joins TRBV18 and TRBJ2-1, with D uncertain. CDR3 length equals 14 residues. V lost 2 bases and J 5 bases, leaving 10 bases between the germline ends. Germline CDR1 reads KGHSH; CDR2 reads LQKENI. CDR3 nucleotide sequence: TGTGCCAGCTCACCAAGTTCTCAGCACAATGAGCAGTTCTTC. Translation gives CASSPSSQHNEQFF.

The sample holds a few counts of this clonotype. The J gene is TRBJ1-5, the V gene TRBV20-1; D not certain. This CDR3 comprises 14 residues. Germline V gives CDR1 DFQATT, CDR2 SNEGSKA (reference sequence). V gave up 6 bases and J gave up 4 bases, with 16 bases separating them. CDR3 in DNA: TGCAGTGCACTGCGGGGAGGACCTAATCAGCCCCAGCATTTT. Translated, it gives CSALRGGPNQPQHF.

This clonotype appeared a few times. The V and J genes are TRBV20-1 and TRBJ2-1; 7 bases fit TRBD1. Germline V CDR1 and CDR2: DFQATT, SNEGSKA (reference sequence). J was trimmed by 8 bases and V by 5 bases; bases with no gene match: 9. CDR3 length: 13 amino acids. CDR3 loop: CSARQGFLHEQFF. Here the CDR3 DNA reads TGCAGTGCTCGACAGGGTTTCCTTCATGAGCAGTTCTTC.

The chain carries TRBV12-3 or TRBV12-4 and TRBJ2-3; TRBD2 aligns across 14 bases. Germline trimming cut 6 bases from V and 9 bases from J; bases unmatched to any gene: 11. This CDR3 region has 16 residues. The CDR3 DNA is TGTGCCAGCAGCCCCGTGACTAGCGGGAGGGCCCGGACGCAGTATTTT. This codes for CASSPVTSGRARTQYF.

This sequence joins TRBV30 and TRBJ2-7, with 8 bases that match TRBD1. CDR3 length equals 11 residues. The V gene's germline CDR1 is GTSNPN and CDR2 SVGIG (reference sequence). The trim removed 5 bases at V and 10 bases at J, leaving 7 bases unmatched. CDR3 bases: TGTGCCTGGGGTGGGACAGGCGAACAGTACTTC. It is translated as CAWGGTGEQYF.

This clonotype has only a few counts. The chain recombines TRBV7-2 with TRBJ1-1; D is undetermined. The V gene's germline CDR1 is SGHTA and CDR2 FQGNSA. Trimming removed 5 bases from V and 7 bases from J, with 11 bases in between. CDR3 length: 12 amino acids. In nucleotides, the CDR3 is TGTGCCAGCAGCCCTGGTGGGAGTGAAGCTTTCTTT. Translating gives CASSPGGSEAFF.

The gene calls are TRBV7-2 and TRBJ2-7, with 7 bases fitting TRBD2. The CDR3 has 15 amino acids. Germline assignment: CDR1 SGHTA and CDR2 FQGNSA. Trimming removed 5 bases from V and 3 bases from J; junction bases left unmatched: 10. The CDR3 DNA follows: TGTGCCAGCAGCCCGACAGCGGGAATCCTCTACGAGCAGTACTTC. Amino acids: CASSPTAGILYEQYF.

This sequence joins TRBV28 and TRBJ2-1, with D perhaps TRBD2 (6 bases). CDR1 is MDHEN, CDR2 SYDVKM, per germline. This CDR3 is 16 amino acids long. Between the trimmed V and J ends, which lost 10 bases and 3 bases, there was a span of 22 bases. The CDR3 DNA sequence: TGTGCCACCGACGGATCGAGCGGGCGAATCTACAATGAGCAGTTCTTC. It translates to CATDGSSGRIYNEQFF.

There are a few counts of this clonotype. CDR3 amino acids: CASSLVSSGRDEQFF. The CDR3 coding sequence is TGCGCCAGCAGCTTGGTATCTAGCGGGCGGGATGAGCAGTTCTTC. The V and J genes are TRBV5-1 and TRBJ2-1; 8 nucleotides match TRBD2. Trimming removed 0 bases from V and 8 bases from J; junction bases left unmatched: 7. The CDR3 has 15 amino acids. The germline gives CDR1 SGHRS, CDR2 YFSETQ.

This clonotype showed up just a few times. V usage is TRBV30 and J usage is TRBJ2-5; the match to TRBD2 covers 9 bases. The CDR3 totals 14 residues. CDR1 and CDR2 from the germline V gene are GTSNPN and SVGIG (reference sequence). V lost 4 bases to trimming and J lost 4 bases; unmatched junction nucleotides: 7. This CDR3 is CAWNRLAEGETQYF. Written as DNA, the CDR3 is TGTGCCTGGAATCGACTAGCGGAAGGAGAGACCCAGTACTTC. The full variable domain, rest sourced from reference TRBV30 and TRBJ2-5, is SQTIHQWPATLVQPVGSPLSLECTVEGTSNPNLYWYRQAAGRGLQLLFYSVGIGQISSEVPQNLSASRPQDRQFILSSKKLLLSDSGFYLCAWNRLAEGETQYFGPGTRLLVL.

This clonotype has ten or more counts. V gene TRBV14 combines with J gene TRBJ2-3; 7 nucleotides align to TRBD1. The germline V gene encodes CDR1 SGHDN and CDR2 FVKESK. CDR3 length: 15 amino acids. The ends lost 4 bases at V and 4 bases at J; junction bases unmatched: 8. The CDR3 protein is CASSLRGPWADTQYF. In DNA, the CDR3 is TGTGCCAGCAGCCTAAGGGGGCCCTGGGCAGATACGCAGTATTTT. The entire variable domain, with the rest obtained from reference TRBV14 and TRBJ2-3, is as follows: EAGVTQFPSHSVIEKGQTVTLRCDPISGHDNLYWYRRVMGKEIKFLLHFVKESKQDESGMPNNRFLAERTGGTYSTLKVQPAELEDSGVYFCASSLRGPWADTQYFGPGTRLTVL.

This clonotype was detected a few times. The chain uses TRBV18 and TRBJ2-1, with 7 bases that match TRBD2. Per germline, CDR1 KGHSH and CDR2 LQKENI. The V and J ends lost 5 bases and 4 bases, in that order; junction bases with no gene match: 5. The length of the CDR3 is 14 residues. CDR3 in amino acids: CASSTSSGYNEQFF. Written as DNA, the CDR3 is TGTGCCAGCTCAACCTCTAGCGGATACAATGAGCAGTTCTTC.

V is TRBV6-6 and J is TRBJ2-3; 7 positions agree with TRBD2. With V trimmed by 7 bases and J by 8 bases, 6 bases remained unmatched. The CDR3 has 12 residues. Germline V lookup: CDR1 MNHNY, CDR2 SVGAGI (reference sequence). The CDR3 nucleotides read TGTGCCAGCACCGACCCGGGGGGTACGCAGTATTTT. Residues: CASTDPGGTQYF.

There are a few counts of this clonotype. This chain links TRBV7-2 with TRBJ2-7, with D possibly matching TRBD2 (6 bases). CDR3 length: 14 amino acids. V lost 4 bases to trimming and J lost 6 bases, with 16 bases between them. The V gene's germline CDR1 is SGHTA and CDR2 FQGNSA. CDR3 nucleotides: TGTGCCAGCAGCTCCGGGGTCTTGCGGGGCGAGCAGTACTTC. Its translation is CASSSGVLRGEQYF.

The chain links TRBV5-5 to TRBJ1-2; TRBD1 matches at 7 bases. Germline values: CDR1 SGHKS, CDR2 YYEKEE (reference sequence). The CDR3 has 15 residues. Trimming cost V 0 bases and J 1 base; bases outside gene matches: 3. DNA for the CDR3: TGTGCCAGCAGCTTGGAGAGGGGGCATAACTATGGCTACACCTTC. Protein product: CASSLERGHNYGYTF.

The sample holds many counts of this clonotype. This chain joins TRBV4-3 and TRBJ1-1; D may be TRBD1 (5 bases). Germline V gives CDR1 LGHNA, CDR2 YSLEER. Trimming shortened V by 0 bases and J by 5 bases, and 7 bases separated the two germline ends. There are 13 residues in the CDR3. CDR3 region: CASSQDRGTEAFF. CDR3 coding DNA: TGCGCCAGCAGCCAAGATAGGGGAACTGAAGCTTTCTTT.

The chain recombines TRBV7-2 with TRBJ2-5; perhaps D is TRBD1 or TRBD2 (6 bases each). V shed 3 bases and J shed 4 bases, with 12 bases lying between them. The length of the CDR3 is 14 residues. CDR1 and CDR2 from the germline V gene are SGHTA and FQGNSA. The CDR3 is CASSFVGGRETQYF. CDR3 coding DNA: TGTGCCAGCAGCTTTGTGGGGGGCAGAGAGACCCAGTACTTC.

This clonotype came up a few times. This chain links TRBV7-6 with TRBJ2-5; D possibly corresponds to TRBD2 (5 bases). Germline-derived CDR1 and CDR2 are SGHVS and FNYEAQ. V gave up 1 base and J gave up 7 bases, with 13 bases separating them. This CDR3 has 14 amino acids. CDR3 DNA sequence: TGTGCCAGCAGCTTAGAAGCCAGCGAGGGGACCCAGTACTTC. This sequence encodes CASSLEASEGTQYF.

This chain links TRBV20-1 with TRBJ2-7; D is perhaps TRBD1 (6 bases). The V end was cut by 3 bases, the J end by 1 base, with 10 bases between. The germline CDR1 and CDR2 sequences are DFQATT and SNEGSKA (reference sequence). The CDR3 is made up of 13 amino acids. CDR3 sequence reads: CSARKQGSYEQYF. In DNA form, the CDR3 reads TGCAGTGCTAGGAAACAGGGATCCTACGAGCAGTACTTC.

The J gene is TRBJ2-1, the V gene TRBV5-4, with D maybe TRBD2 (5 bases). The germline V gene encodes CDR1 SGHNT and CDR2 YYREEE (reference sequence). With 4 bases removed from V and 3 bases from J, the gap between germline ends came to 14 bases. The CDR3 covers 15 residues. The CDR3 loop reads CASSLGESIYNEQFF. The CDR3 region has the DNA TGTGCCAGCAGCCTTGGGGAGAGTATCTACAATGAGCAGTTCTTC.